This record looks at one T cell receptor (beta chain) sequence and its context. The antigen remains unidentified. Sequencing was performed with immunoSEQ multiplex PCR; in TCRdb, only in-frame clones are kept and a portion is missing. The sample includes some 95,000 clones, approximately 88% seen only once; the top ten take roughly 4%. The data are from a study of T cell responses to AZD1222 COVID-19 vaccine. Study-wide results and caveats: Vaccine-associated CD4 TCRs ranged over spike, dominating at 160-218 and 743-854. Within unmutated variant regions lay the reported targets of nearly half of spike-specific TCRs.

There are 16 residues in the CDR3. CDR1 is SGHVS and CDR2 is FQNEAQ in the germline V gene. Unmatched junction bases numbered 5, after V lost 1 base and J lost 0 bases. The V and J genes are TRBV7-8 and TRBJ1-1, with 7 bases lining up with TRBD1. The sample was peripheral blood, taken on day 0 of AZD1222 vaccination. This clonotype was sampled from an adult in good health. Written as DNA, the CDR3 is TGTGCCAGCAGCTTAGGGGGAACAGGGGTGAACACTGAAGCTTTCTTT. Translated: CASSLGGTGVNTEAFF.